Each of the 2 T cell receptor beta chains below was sequenced from the same sample in a study of cytomegalovirus exposure and HLA in healthy donors. The PCR contained 60 Vbeta and 13 Jbeta primers. Generated by immunoSEQ multiplex PCR, the TCRdb table keeps only in-frame clones and is missing some. The profile shows around 180,000 clones, about 87% of them singletons. The sequenced sample consisted of PBMCs. The source is a woman younger than 35 in good health and CMV-seronegative.

V usage is TRBV29-1 and J usage is TRBJ1-4, with D perhaps matching TRBD1 (5 bases). V shed 1 base and J shed 8 bases, with 17 bases lying between them. From germline, CDR1 is SQVTM and CDR2 ANQGSEA. The CDR3 is made up of 15 amino acids. CDR3 nucleotide sequence: TGCAGCGTTGAAGTTACAAGGCAGGGAGGGGAAAAACTGTTTTTT. Its protein is CSVEVTRQGGEKLFF.

The gene calls are TRBV7-6 and TRBJ2-3; tentative D call: TRBD1 (6 bases). Deletions cut 3 bases from V and 4 bases from J, with 11 bases between. The CDR3 consists of 14 residues. CDR1 and CDR2 (germline): SGHVS, FNYEAQ. DNA of the CDR3: TGTGCCAGCAGCTTCGGCAGGGGCCCAGATACGCAGTATTTT. Translation gives CASSFGRGPDTQYF.